This T cell receptor beta chain derives from a study of blood T cell repertoires in COVID-19. Clones were sequenced by immunoSEQ multiplex PCR, and TCRdb holds only the in-frame ones, with some missing. The sample yields roughly 250,000 clones, around 90% seen once. Between the trimmed V and J ends, which lost 4 bases and 9 bases, there was a span of 16 bases. The germline V gene encodes CDR1 LNHDA and CDR2 SQIVND (reference sequence). This CDR3 is 14 amino acids long. Each participant's cohort was designated according to participant-reported clinical history. The sequence was collected from a woman aged 30 to 39 with acute COVID-19. This sequence joins TRBV19 and TRBJ1-5; D unclear. Source material: PBMCs or T cells enriched from blood (not recorded which). Here the CDR3 reads CASSTPDTVPPQHF. The CDR3 DNA is TGTGCCAGTAGTACACCTGACACGGTTCCGCCCCAGCATTTT.